A single sample is the source of the 15 T cell receptor beta chains below, sequenced in a study of cytomegalovirus exposure and HLA in healthy donors. PCR employed 60 Vbeta and 13 Jbeta primers. Data came from immunoSEQ multiplex PCR; TCRdb stores just in-frame clones and leaves some out. The sample holds over 200,000 clones, more than 60% seen once. The sequenced material came from PBMCs. All receptors come from a woman in her twenties or thirties in good health and CMV-seronegative.

The J gene is TRBJ1-3, the V gene TRBV11-2; D remains ambiguous. V was pared by 4 bases and J by 1 base, with 5 bases between. Germline-derived CDR1 and CDR2 are SGHAT and FQNNGV. The CDR3 totals 13 residues. CDR3 sequence: CASSWASGNTIYF. Here the CDR3 DNA reads TGTGCCAGCAGCTGGGCATCTGGAAACACCATATATTTT.

The chain combines TRBV11-3 with TRBJ1-4; 7 positions agree with TRBD1. V lost 5 bases and J lost 2; bases outside the gene matches: 2. The CDR3 length is 14 residues. In germline, CDR1 is SGHNT, CDR2 YENEEA. The CDR3 nucleotides read TGTGCCAGCAGCCCACAGGGGACTAATGAAAAACTGTTTTTT. Protein: CASSPQGTNEKLFF.

The chain employs TRBV5-1 and TRBJ1-1; D is possibly TRBD1 (6 bases). CDR3 size: 13 residues. Germline V gene data show CDR1 as SGHRS and CDR2 as YFSETQ. Between the trimmed V and J ends, which lost 1 base and 6 bases, there was a span of 10 bases. CDR3 protein: CASSLTGSAEAFF. CDR3 in DNA: TGCGCCAGCAGCTTGACAGGGAGCGCTGAAGCTTTCTTT. Together with reference TRBV5-1 and TRBJ1-1, the CDR3 gives the full variable domain: KAGVTQTPRYLIKTRGQQVTLSCSPISGHRSVSWYQQTPGQGLQFLFEYFSETQRNKGNFPGRFSGRQFSNSRSEMNVSTLELGDSALYLCASSLTGSAEAFFGQGTRLTVV.

This clone was recorded a few times. This sequence joins TRBV14 and TRBJ2-7, with D maybe TRBD2 (5 bases). Per germline, CDR1 SGHDN and CDR2 FVKESK. The CDR3 has 15 amino acids. Trimming shortened V by 0 bases and J by 2 bases, and 11 bases separated the two germline ends. The CDR3 sequence: CASSQDSGRPYEQYF. For the CDR3, the DNA is TGTGCCAGCAGCCAAGACTCGGGGAGACCCTACGAGCAGTACTTC. The full variable domain, its missing parts supplied by reference TRBV14 and TRBJ2-7, is EAGVTQFPSHSVIEKGQTVTLRCDPISGHDNLYWYRRVMGKEIKFLLHFVKESKQDESGMPNNRFLAERTGGTYSTLKVQPAELEDSGVYFCASSQDSGRPYEQYFGPGTRLTVT.

Comment on this clone: One end of the junction does not line up with germline, which may come from a read error. The chain joins TRBV6-6 to TRBJ1-5; 11 bases map to TRBD1. Per the germline V gene, CDR1 is MNHNY and CDR2 is SVGAGI (reference sequence). The CDR3 spans 16 residues. The CDR3 DNA reads TGTGCCAGCAGTACCGGGACAGGGGGAAGGAATCGGCCCCAGCATTTT. Its translation is CASSTGTGGRNRPQHF.

The chain links TRBV30 to TRBJ1-2, with unresolved D. Trimming stripped 4 bases from V and 8 bases from J, with 14 bases between. CDR3 length equals 12 residues. Germline CDR1 is GTSNPN and CDR2 is SVGIG (reference sequence). The CDR3: CAWTAGHLGYTF. The CDR3 DNA sequence: TGTGCCTGGACGGCAGGCCACCTCGGCTACACCTTC.

This chain uses TRBV9 with TRBJ2-1; 10 bases line up with TRBD1. The CDR3 contains 15 residues. Unmatched junction bases numbered 10, after V lost 4 bases and J lost 9 bases. Germline-derived CDR1 and CDR2 are SGDLS and YYNGEE. CDR3 region: CASSTTGTGEIEQFF. In DNA form, the CDR3 reads TGTGCCAGCAGCACCACCGGGACAGGGGAAATTGAGCAGTTCTTC.

This clone has just a few counts. J is TRBJ2-4 and V is TRBV5-4, with 10 bases identical to TRBD1. From germline, CDR1 is SGHNT and CDR2 YYREEE (reference sequence). J lost 8 bases, V lost 4 bases, and 12 bases had no gene match. The CDR3 is 16 amino acids. For the CDR3, the DNA is TGTGCCAGCAGCGGGGGGGACAGGGGATCACGAGACATTCAGTACTTC. Translated, it gives CASSGGDRGSRDIQYF. Based on the CDR3 plus reference TRBV5-4 and TRBJ2-4, the full variable domain is ETGVTQSPTHLIKTRGQQVTLRCSSQSGHNTVSWYQQALGQGPQFIFQYYREEENGRGNFPPRFSGLQFPNYSSELNVNALELDDSALYLCASSGGDRGSRDIQYFGAGTRLSVL.

This chain joins TRBV9 and TRBJ1-3, with TRBD1 as a possible D gene (5 bases). The CDR3 extends over 16 amino acids. Trimming took 2 bases from V and 1 from J, leaving 13 bases between them. Germline CDR1 reads SGDLS; CDR2 reads YYNGEE. The CDR3 loop is CASSVGQVPSGNTIYF. For the CDR3, the DNA is TGTGCCAGCAGCGTGGGGCAGGTACCATCTGGAAACACCATATATTTT.

The chain has TRBV5-7 and TRBJ2-6, with 8 bases aligning to TRBD1. TRBV5-7 is annotated as an ORF whose role is uncertain. The CDR3 runs 19 residues. Trimming removed 3 bases from V and 0 bases from J; junction bases left unmatched: 11. The CDR3 region is CASSWLVTGGFSGANVLTF. CDR3 DNA sequence: TGTGCCAGCAGCTGGCTAGTTACAGGGGGATTCTCTGGGGCCAACGTCCTGACTTTC.

V and J are TRBV5-1 and TRBJ2-5, with 10 bases fitting TRBD2. Germline lookup yields CDR1 SGHRS and CDR2 YFSETQ. There are 17 residues in the CDR3. Trimming took 0 bases from V and 4 from J; bases not matched to a gene: 9. CDR3 bases: TGCGCCAGCAGCTTGGGGCCTAGCGGGAGCGCGTCAGAGACCCAGTACTTC. Protein product: CASSLGPSGSASETQYF.

This sequence joins TRBV19 and TRBJ2-3; 7 positions agree with TRBD1. Germline lookup yields CDR1 LNHDA and CDR2 SQIVND (reference sequence). The CDR3 runs 14 residues. V trimming: 5 bases; J trimming: 8 bases; junction bases outside the gene matches: 10. Written as DNA, the CDR3 is TGTGCCAGTAGTCTACAGGGGCCGGCCGGTACGCAGTATTTT. This encodes CASSLQGPAGTQYF.

This clone was detected once. This chain links TRBV9 with TRBJ2-2; 7 nucleotides match TRBD2. Germline CDR1 is SGDLS and CDR2 is YYNGEE. This CDR3 is 15 amino acids long. The ends lost 0 bases at V and 4 bases at J; junction bases unmatched: 3. CDR3 sequence reads: CASSVAAGSTGELFF. The DNA for the CDR3 is TGTGCCAGCAGCGTAGCAGCGGGGTCCACCGGGGAGCTGTTTTTT. Based on the CDR3 plus reference TRBV9 and TRBJ2-2, the full variable domain is DSGVTQTPKHLITATGQRVTLRCSPRSGDLSVYWYQQSLDQGLQFLIQYYNGEERAKGNILERFSAQQFPDLHSELNLSSLELGDSALYFCASSVAAGSTGELFFGEGSRLTVL.

The V gene is TRBV4-2, the J gene TRBJ2-2; TRBD2 agrees at 7 bases. The CDR3 spans 17 residues. CDR1 and CDR2 (germline): LGHNA, YNFKEQ. V trimming: 2 bases; J trimming: 6 bases; junction bases outside the gene matches: 12. The CDR3 bases are TGTGCCAGCAGCCAATACTACCAGCGGGATGGTTCCGGGGAGCTGTTTTTT. Its protein is CASSQYYQRDGSGELFF.

This sequence joins TRBV5-5 and TRBJ2-5; the match to TRBD2 covers 7 bases. The junction had 7 bases not matched to a gene; V was cut back by 3 bases and J by 5 bases. From germline, CDR1 is SGHKS and CDR2 YYEKEE (reference sequence). The CDR3 length is 14 residues. DNA for the CDR3: TGTGCCAGCAGCTGGCGGGGGTTACAGGAGACCCAGTACTTC. Its translation: CASSWRGLQETQYF.